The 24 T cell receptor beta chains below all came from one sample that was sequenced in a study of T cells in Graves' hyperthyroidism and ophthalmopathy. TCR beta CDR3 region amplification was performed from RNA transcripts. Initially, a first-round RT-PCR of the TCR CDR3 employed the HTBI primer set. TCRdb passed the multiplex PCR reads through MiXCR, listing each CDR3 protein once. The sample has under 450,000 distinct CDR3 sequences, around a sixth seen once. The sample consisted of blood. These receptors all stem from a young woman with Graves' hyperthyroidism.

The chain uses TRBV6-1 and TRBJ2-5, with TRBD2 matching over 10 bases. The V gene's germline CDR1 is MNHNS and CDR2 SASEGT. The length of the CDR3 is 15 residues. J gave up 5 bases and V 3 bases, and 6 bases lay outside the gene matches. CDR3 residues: CASSESGGGGETQYF. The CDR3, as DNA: TGTGCCAGCAGTGAGAGCGGGGGGGGCGGGGAGACCCAGTACTTC.

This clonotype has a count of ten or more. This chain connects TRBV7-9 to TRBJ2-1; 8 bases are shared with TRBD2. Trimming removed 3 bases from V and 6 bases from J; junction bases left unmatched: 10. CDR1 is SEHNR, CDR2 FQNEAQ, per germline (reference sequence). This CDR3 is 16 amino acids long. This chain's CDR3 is CASSFVAGLMVNEQFF. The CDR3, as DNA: TGTGCCAGCAGCTTTGTAGCGGGATTAATGGTCAATGAGCAGTTCTTC.

CDR3 region: CASTPLAGAYNEQFF. The CDR3, as DNA: TGTGCCAGCACCCCCCTAGCGGGAGCCTACAATGAGCAGTTCTTC. The gene calls are TRBV27 and TRBJ2-1; 10 bases align to TRBD2. V dropped 7 bases and J dropped 2; count of bases not matched to a gene: 5. This CDR3 is 15 amino acids long. CDR1 is MNHEY, CDR2 SMNVEV, per germline (reference sequence).

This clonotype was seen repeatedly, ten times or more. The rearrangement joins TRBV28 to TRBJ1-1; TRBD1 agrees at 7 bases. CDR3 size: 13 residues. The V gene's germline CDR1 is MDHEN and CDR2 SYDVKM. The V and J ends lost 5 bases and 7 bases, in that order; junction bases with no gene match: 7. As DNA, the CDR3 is TGTGCCAGCAGTCAGGGGGGCTCGGGTGAAGCTTTCTTT. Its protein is CASSQGGSGEAFF.

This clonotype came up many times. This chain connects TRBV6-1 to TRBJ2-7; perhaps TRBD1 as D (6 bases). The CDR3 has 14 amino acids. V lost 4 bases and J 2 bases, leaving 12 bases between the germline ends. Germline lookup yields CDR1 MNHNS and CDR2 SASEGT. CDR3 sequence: CASSAYEGAYEQYF. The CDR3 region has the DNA TGTGCCAGCAGTGCCTACGAGGGGGCCTACGAGCAGTACTTC.

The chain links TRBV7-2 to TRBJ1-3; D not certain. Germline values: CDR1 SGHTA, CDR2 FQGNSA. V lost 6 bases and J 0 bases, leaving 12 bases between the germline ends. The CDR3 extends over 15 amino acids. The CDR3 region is CASSPGAPSGNTIYF. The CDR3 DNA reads TGTGCCAGCAGTCCGGGAGCTCCCTCTGGAAACACCATATATTTT. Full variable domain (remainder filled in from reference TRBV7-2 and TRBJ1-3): GAGVSQSPSNKVTEKGKDVELRCDPISGHTALYWYRQSLGQGLEFLIYFQGNSAPDKSGLPSDRFSAERTGGSVSTLTIQRTQQEDSAVYLCASSPGAPSGNTIYFGEGSWLTVV.

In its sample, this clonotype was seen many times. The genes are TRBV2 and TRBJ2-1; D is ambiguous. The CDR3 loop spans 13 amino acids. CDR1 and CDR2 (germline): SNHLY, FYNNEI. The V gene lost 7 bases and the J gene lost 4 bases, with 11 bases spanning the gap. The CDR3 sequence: CASTAGDYNEQFF. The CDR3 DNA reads TGTGCCAGCACGGCAGGAGATTACAATGAGCAGTTCTTC. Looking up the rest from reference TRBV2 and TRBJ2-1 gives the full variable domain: EPEVTQTPSHQVTQMGQEVILRCVPISNHLYFYWYRQILGQKVEFLVSFYNNEISEKSEIFDDQFSVERPDGSNFTLKIRSTKLEDSAMYFCASTAGDYNEQFFGPGTRLTVL.

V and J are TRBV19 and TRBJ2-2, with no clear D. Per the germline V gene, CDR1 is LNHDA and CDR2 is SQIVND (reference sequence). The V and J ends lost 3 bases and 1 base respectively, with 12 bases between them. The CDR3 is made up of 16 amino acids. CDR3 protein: CASSIKGIRNTGELFF. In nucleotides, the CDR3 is TGTGCCAGTAGTATCAAAGGGATCCGGAACACCGGGGAGCTGTTTTTT.

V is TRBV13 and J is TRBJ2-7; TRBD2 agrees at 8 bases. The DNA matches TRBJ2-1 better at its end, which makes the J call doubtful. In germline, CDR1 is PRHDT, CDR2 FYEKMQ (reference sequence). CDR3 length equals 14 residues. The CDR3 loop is CASSHVTSDYEQFF. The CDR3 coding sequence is TGTGCCAGCAGCCACGTGACTAGCGACTACGAGCAGTTCTTC.

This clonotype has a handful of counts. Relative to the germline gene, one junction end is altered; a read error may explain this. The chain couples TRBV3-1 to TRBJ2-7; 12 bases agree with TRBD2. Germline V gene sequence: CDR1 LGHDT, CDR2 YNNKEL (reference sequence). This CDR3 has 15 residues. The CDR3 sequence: CASSQAGLAGHEQYF. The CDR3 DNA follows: TGCGCCAGCAGCCAAGCCGGACTAGCGGGACACGAGCAGTACTTC.

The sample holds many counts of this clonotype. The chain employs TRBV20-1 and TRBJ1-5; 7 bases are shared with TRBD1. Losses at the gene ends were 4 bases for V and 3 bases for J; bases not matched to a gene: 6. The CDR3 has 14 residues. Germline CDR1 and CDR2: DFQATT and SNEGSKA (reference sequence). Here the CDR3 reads CSATRTGLNQPQHF. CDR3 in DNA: TGCAGTGCTACCCGGACAGGCCTCAATCAGCCCCAGCATTTT.

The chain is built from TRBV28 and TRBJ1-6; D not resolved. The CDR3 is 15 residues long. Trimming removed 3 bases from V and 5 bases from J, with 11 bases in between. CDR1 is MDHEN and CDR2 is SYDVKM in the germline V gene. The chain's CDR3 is CASSLGSSDNSPLHF. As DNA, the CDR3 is TGTGCCAGCAGTTTGGGCTCGAGCGATAATTCACCCCTCCACTTT.

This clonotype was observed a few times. CDR3 sequence: CASSDAPRDYGDKNIQYF. The CDR3 DNA reads as TGTGCCAGCAGCGATGCCCCTCGGGACTACGGGGACAAAAACATTCAGTACTTC. The gene calls are TRBV9 and TRBJ2-4, with 7 bases fitting TRBD2. J lost 3 bases, V lost 3 bases, and 15 bases had no gene match. Germline values: CDR1 SGDLS, CDR2 YYNGEE. The CDR3 runs to 18 residues.

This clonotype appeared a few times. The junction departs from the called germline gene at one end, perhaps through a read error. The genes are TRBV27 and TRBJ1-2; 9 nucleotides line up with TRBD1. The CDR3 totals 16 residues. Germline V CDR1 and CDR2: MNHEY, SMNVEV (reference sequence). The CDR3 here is CASSLLGQGGDYDYTF. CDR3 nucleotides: TGTGCCAGCAGTTTATTGGGACAGGGTGGCGACTATGACTACACCTTC.

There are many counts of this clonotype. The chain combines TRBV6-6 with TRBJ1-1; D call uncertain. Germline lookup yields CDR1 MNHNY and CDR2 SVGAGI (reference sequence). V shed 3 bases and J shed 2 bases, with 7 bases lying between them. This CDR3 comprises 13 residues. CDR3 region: CASSYKSNTEAFF. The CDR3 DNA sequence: TGTGCCAGCAGTTATAAGAGTAACACTGAAGCTTTCTTT.

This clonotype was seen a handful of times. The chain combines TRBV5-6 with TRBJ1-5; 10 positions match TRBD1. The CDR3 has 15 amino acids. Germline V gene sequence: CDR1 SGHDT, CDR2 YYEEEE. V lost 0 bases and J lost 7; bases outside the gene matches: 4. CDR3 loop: CASSLETGGGQPQHF. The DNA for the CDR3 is TGTGCCAGCAGCTTGGAGACAGGGGGCGGCCAGCCCCAGCATTTT.

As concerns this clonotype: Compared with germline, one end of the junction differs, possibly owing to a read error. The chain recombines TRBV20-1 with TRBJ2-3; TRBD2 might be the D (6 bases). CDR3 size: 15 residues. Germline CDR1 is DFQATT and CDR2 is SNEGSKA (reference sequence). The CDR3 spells CSASQGLFSTDTQCF. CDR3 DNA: TGCAGTGCTAGTCAGGGACTCTTTAGCACAGATACGCAGTGTTTT.

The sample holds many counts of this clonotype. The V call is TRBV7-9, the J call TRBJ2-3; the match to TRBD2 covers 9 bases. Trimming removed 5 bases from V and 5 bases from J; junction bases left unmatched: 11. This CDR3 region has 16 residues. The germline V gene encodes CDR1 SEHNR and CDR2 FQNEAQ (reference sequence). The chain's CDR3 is CASSPPAGGPKDTQYF. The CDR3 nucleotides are TGTGCCAGCAGCCCTCCTGCGGGGGGGCCTAAAGATACGCAGTATTTT.

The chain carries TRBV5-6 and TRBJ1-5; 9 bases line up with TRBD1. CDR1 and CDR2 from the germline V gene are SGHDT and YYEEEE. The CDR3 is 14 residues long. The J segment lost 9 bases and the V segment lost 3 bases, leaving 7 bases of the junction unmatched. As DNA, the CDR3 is TGTGCCAGCAGCTCGACAGGGGGTCTTCGGCCCCAGCATTTT. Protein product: CASSSTGGLRPQHF.

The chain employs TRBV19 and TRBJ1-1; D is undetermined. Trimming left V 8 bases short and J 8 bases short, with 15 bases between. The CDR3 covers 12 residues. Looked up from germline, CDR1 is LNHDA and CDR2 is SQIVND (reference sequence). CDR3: CASSGRSREAFF. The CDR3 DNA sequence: TGTGCCAGTTCCGGACGGTCGCGGGAAGCTTTCTTT.

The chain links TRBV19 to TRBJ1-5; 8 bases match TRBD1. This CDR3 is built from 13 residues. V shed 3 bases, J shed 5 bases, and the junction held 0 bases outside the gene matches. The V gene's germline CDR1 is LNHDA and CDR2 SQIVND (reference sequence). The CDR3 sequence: CASSIRGHQPQHF. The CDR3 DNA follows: TGTGCCAGTAGTATCAGGGGGCATCAGCCCCAGCATTTT.

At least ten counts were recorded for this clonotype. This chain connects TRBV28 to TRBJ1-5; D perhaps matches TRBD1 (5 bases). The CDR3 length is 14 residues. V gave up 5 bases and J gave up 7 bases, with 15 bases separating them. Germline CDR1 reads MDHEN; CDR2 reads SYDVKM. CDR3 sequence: CASSPEGWLQPQHF. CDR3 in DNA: TGTGCCAGCAGTCCCGAGGGGTGGTTACAGCCCCAGCATTTT.

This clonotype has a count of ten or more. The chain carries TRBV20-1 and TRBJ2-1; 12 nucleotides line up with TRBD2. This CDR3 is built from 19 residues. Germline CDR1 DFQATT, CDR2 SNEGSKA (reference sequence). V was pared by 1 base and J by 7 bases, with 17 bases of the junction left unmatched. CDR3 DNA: TGCAGTGCTAGAGGAGGGGGATCGACTAGCGGGAGTTCGGCAAATGAGCAGTTCTTC. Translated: CSARGGGSTSGSSANEQFF.

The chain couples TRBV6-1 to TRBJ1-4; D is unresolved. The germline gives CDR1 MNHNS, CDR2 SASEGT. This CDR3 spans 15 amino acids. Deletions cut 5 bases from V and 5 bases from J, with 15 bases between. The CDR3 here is CASSPMDGGNEKLFF. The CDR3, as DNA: TGTGCCAGCAGTCCTATGGACGGAGGAAATGAAAAACTGTTTTTT.